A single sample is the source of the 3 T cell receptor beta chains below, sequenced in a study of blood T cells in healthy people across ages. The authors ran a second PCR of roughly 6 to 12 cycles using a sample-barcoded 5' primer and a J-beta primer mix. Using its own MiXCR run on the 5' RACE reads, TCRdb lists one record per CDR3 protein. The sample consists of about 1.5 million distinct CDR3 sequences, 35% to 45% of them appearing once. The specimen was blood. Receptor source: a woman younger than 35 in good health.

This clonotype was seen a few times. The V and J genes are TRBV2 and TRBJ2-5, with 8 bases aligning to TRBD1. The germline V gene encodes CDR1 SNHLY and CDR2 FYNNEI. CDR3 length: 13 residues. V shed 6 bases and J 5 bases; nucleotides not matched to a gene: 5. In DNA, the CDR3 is TGTGCCAGCAGCTGGACAGGGCCGGAGACCCAGTACTTC. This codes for CASSWTGPETQYF.

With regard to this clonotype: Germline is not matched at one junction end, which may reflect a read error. CDR3 sequence reads: CASSRQGKLTTNEKLFF. Written as DNA, the CDR3 is TGTGCCAGCAGTAGACAGGGTAAATTAACAACAAATGAAAAACTGTTTTTT. This chain uses TRBV12-3 or TRBV12-4 with TRBJ1-4; 7 bases align to TRBD1. This CDR3 contains 17 residues.

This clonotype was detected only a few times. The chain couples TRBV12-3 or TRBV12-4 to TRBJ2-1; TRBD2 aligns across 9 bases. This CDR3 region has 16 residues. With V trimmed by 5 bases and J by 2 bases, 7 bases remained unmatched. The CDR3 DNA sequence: TGTGCCAGCAGTCCTCATAGCGGGGGAACCTACAATGAGCAGTTCTTC. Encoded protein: CASSPHSGGTYNEQFF.